This entry describes one TCR beta chain. The sample comes from a study of sequential checkpoint blockade in melanoma. The treatment denotes: randomized to nivolumab then ipilimumab (arm A) or the reverse (arm B). From thawed PBMCs, live CD3+CD8+ cells negative for CD19 and CD56 were sorted. Assay: immunoSEQ multiplex PCR; the TCRdb copy retains only in-frame clones and omits some. The repertoire holds 20,000 or so clones, with over 70% as singletons. The sample in question was CD8+ T cells sorted from blood (inferred from file names), obtained from a patient given nivolumab and ipilimumab in sequence. The sequence was collected from a human donor with melanoma.

In DNA, the CDR3 is TGTGCCTGGAGTGCAAAGGACAGGGAAAGTCAGCCCCAGCATTTT. Encoded protein: CAWSAKDRESQPQHF. The V call is TRBV30, the J call TRBJ1-5, with 8 positions matching TRBD1. CDR3 size: 15 residues. V shed 1 base, J shed 6 bases, and the junction held 8 bases outside the gene matches. The germline CDR1 and CDR2 sequences are GTSNPN and SVGIG (reference sequence).